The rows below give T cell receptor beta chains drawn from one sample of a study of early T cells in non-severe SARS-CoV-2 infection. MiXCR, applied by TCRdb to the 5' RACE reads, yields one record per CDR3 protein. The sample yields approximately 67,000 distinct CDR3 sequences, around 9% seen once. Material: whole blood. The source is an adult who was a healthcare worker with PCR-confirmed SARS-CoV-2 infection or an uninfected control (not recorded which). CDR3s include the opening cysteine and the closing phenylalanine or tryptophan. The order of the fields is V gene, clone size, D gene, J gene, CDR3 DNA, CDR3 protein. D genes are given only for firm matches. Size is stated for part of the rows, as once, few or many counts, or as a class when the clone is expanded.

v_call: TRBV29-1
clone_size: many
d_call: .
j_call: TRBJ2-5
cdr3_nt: TGCAGCGTTGATATTACAGGGCGAGAGACCCAGTACTTC
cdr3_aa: CSVDITGRETQYF

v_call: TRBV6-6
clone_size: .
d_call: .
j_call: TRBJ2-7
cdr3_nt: TGTGCCAGCAGTTACTTGGGGCCTAGCTACGAGCAGTACTTC
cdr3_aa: CASSYLGPSYEQYF

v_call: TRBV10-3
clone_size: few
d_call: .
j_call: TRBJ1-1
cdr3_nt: TGTGCCATCAGCCCCCCGGGGGCGAGGACTGAAGCTTTCTTT
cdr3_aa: CAISPPGARTEAFF

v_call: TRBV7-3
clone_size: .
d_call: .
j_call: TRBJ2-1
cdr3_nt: TGTGCCAGCAGCTCAGGCCCTCGCAGCCTGGAGCAGTTCTTC
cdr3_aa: CASSSGPRSLEQFF

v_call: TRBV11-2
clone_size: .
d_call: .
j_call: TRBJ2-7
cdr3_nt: TGTGCCAGCAGCTTAGGGACCAAAGGTGAGCGCCCTGCGAGGGAGCAGTACTTC
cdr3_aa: CASSLGTKGERPAREQYF

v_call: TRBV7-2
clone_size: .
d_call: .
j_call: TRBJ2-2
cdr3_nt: TGTGCCAGCAGCTTAGACGGGAGTAGTACCGGGGAGCTGTTTTTT
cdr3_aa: CASSLDGSSTGELFF

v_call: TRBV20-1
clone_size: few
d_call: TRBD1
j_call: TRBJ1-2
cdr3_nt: TGCAGTGCGGTGACAGGGGGCGCAAAGGGCTACACCTTC
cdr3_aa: CSAVTGGAKGYTF

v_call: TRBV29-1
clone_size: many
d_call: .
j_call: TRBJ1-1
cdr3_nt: TGCAGCGTTGAAGTCCCCCTGAACACTGAAGCTTTCTTT
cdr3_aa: CSVEVPLNTEAFF

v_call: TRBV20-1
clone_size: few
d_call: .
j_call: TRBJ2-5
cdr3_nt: TGCAGTGCTAGTTCTAGACGAGAGACCCAGTACTTC
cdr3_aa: CSASSRRETQYF

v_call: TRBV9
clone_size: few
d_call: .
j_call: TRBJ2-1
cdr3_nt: TGTGCCAGCAGCGTAGACTATCCCCTTGAGCAGTTCTTC
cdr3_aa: CASSVDYPLEQFF

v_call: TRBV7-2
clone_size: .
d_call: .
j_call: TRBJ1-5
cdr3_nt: TGTGCCAGCAGCTTGCGGCATGATCAGCCCCAGCATTTT
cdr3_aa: CASSLRHDQPQHF

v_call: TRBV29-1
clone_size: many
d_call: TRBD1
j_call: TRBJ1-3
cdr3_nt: TGCAGCGTCGGGGACAGGGCTGGAAACACCATATATTTT
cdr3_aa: CSVGDRAGNTIYF

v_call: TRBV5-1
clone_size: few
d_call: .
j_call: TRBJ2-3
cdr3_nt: TGCGCCAGCAGCTTGGTCCCCAGCACAGATACGCAGTATTTT
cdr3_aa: CASSLVPSTDTQYF

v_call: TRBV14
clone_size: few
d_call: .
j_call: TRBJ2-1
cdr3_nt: TGTGCCAGCAGCCCTGGCCTCGGGCGAAGCTCCTACAATGAGCAGTTCTTC
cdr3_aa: CASSPGLGRSSYNEQFF

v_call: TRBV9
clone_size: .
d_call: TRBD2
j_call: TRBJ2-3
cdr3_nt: TGTGCCAGCAGCGTAGCCGGCGGGAGGGCCGTTGATACGCAGTATTTT
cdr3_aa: CASSVAGGRAVDTQYF

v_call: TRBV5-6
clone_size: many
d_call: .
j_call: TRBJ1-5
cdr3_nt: TGTGCCAGCAGCCCCGGGGGGTATCAGCCCCAGCATTTT
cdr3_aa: CASSPGGYQPQHF

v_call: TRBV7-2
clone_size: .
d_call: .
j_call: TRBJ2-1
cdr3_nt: TGTGCCAGCAGTTGGAAAAGGGACGATGAGCAGTTCTTC
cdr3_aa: CASSWKRDDEQFF

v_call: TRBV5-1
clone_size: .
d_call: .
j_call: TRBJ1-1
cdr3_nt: TGCGCCAGCAGCTCTGGCCCGACGAACACTGAAGCTTTCTTT
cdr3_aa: CASSSGPTNTEAFF

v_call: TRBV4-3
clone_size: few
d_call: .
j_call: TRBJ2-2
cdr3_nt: TGCGCCAGCAGCCCCCGTCGATACTTAAGTCAGGGAGACACCGGGGAGCTGTTTTTT
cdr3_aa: CASSPRRYLSQGDTGELFF

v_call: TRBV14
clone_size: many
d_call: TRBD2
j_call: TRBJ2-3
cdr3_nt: TGTGCCAGCAGCACTGGACTAGCGGGAGGACGTGTAACAGATACGCAGTATTTT
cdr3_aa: CASSTGLAGGRVTDTQYF

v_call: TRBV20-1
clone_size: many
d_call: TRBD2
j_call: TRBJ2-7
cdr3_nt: TGCAGTGCTTACACGATAGGCCGAGCGGGAGAAGACGAGCAGTACTTC
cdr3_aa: CSAYTIGRAGEDEQYF

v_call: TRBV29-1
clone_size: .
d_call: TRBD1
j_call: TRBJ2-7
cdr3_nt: TGCAGCGTTTCACAGGGGCCCTCCTACGAGCAGTACTTC
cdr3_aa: CSVSQGPSYEQYF

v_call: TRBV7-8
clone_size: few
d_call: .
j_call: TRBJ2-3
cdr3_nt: TGTGCCAGCAGCTTACAGGCCCTTAAGGATACGCAGTATTTT
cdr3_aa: CASSLQALKDTQYF

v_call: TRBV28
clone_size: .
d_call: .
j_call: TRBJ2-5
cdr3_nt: TGTGCCAGCTCTACCCCCCCCGGGAGAGGGTACCAAGAGACCCAGTACTTC
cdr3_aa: CASSTPPGRGYQETQYF

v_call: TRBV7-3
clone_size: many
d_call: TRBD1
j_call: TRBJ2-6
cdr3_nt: TGTGCCAGCAGCTTGCCAGGGGGCTCTGGGGCCAACGTCCTGACTTTC
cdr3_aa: CASSLPGGSGANVLTF

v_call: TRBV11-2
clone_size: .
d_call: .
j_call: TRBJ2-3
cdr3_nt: TGTGCCAGCAGCTTAGTGGGCCCCACAGATACGCAGTATTTT
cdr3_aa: CASSLVGPTDTQYF

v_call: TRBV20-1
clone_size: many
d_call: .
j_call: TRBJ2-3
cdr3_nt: TGCTCTAGGAGGGCCCAAAGCGGAGATACGCAGTATTTT
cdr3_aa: CSRRAQSGDTQYF

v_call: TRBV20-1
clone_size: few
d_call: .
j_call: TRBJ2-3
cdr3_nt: TGCAGTGCTAGGCCACCCGGGTCTAGCACAGATACGCAGTATTTT
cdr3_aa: CSARPPGSSTDTQYF

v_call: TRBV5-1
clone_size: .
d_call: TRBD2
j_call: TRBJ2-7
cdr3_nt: TGCGCCAGCAGCATTGCTAGCGGCCCTGCCTACGAGCAGTACTTC
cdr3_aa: CASSIASGPAYEQYF

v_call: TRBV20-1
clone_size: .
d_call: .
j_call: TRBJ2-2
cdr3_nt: TGCAGTGCTAGCTCTCTGCAGTCGAACACCGGGGAGCTGTTTTTT
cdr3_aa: CSASSLQSNTGELFF

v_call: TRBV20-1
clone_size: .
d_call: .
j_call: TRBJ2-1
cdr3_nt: TGCAGTGCCATGAAAGGGGATGAGCAGTTCTTC
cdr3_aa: CSAMKGDEQFF

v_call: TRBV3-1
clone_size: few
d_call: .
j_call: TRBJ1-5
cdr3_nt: TGTGCCAGCAGCCAAGATCGTGGGGGGGATAGCAATCAGCCCCAGCATTTT
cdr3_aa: CASSQDRGGDSNQPQHF

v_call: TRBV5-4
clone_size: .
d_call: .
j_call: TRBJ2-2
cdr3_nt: TGTGCCAGCAGCCTCGGGGTAGCTGACACCGGGGAGCTGTTTTTT
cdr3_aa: CASSLGVADTGELFF

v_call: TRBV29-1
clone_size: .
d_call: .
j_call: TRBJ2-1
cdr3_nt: TGCAGCGTTGAAGGGGGGGAAGCTATTGAGCAGTTCTTC
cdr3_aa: CSVEGGEAIEQFF

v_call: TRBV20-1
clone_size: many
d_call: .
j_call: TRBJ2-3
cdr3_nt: TGCAGTGCTAGAGGGGGACTGCCTAGCACAGATACGCAGTATTTT
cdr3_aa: CSARGGLPSTDTQYF

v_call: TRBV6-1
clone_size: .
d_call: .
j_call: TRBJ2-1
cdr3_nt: TGTGCCAGCAGTGTGACGACAAGGGGAGAGCAGTTCTTC
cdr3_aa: CASSVTTRGEQFF

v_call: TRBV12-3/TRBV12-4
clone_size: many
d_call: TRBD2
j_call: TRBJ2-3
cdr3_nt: TGTGCCAGCAGTCTAACTAGCGCTACAGATACGCAGTATTTT
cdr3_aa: CASSLTSATDTQYF

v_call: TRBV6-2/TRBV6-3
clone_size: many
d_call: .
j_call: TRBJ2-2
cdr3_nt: TGTGCCAGCAGTTTTAGCGGTCCAACCGGGGAGCTGTTTTTT
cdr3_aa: CASSFSGPTGELFF

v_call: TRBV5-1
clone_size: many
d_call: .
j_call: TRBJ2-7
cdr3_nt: TGCGCCAGCAGCTTTGGTCCTGCTGGCTACGAGCAGTACTTC
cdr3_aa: CASSFGPAGYEQYF

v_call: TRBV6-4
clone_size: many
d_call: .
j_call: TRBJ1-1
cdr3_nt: TGTGCCAGCAGCGCGGTGGGGAACACTGAAGCTTTCTTT
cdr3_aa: CASSAVGNTEAFF